The sequence of this T cell receptor beta chain was determined in a study of cytomegalovirus exposure and HLA in healthy donors. Turning to the study itself: HLA-typed donors were the source of about 85 million unique TCRs, which an early data release held. General study points: The likely explanation for a cluster of highly shared sequence variants was sequencing artifact.

The CDR3 consists of 14 residues. Germline CDR1 and CDR2: SSHAT and FNYEAQ (reference sequence). Healthy donors of bone marrow made up the group. A multiplex PCR was run with 60 Vbeta primers and 13 Jbeta primers. Here immunoSEQ multiplex PCR was the method, and the copy in TCRdb shows in-frame clones only, minus some. The sample lists about 100,000 clones, around 76% occurring once. Concerning this clone itself: Its specificity is unknown. Sequence at one end of the junction differs from germline and may be a read error.

The sequence was collected from an older woman in good health and CMV-seropositive. The sample was PBMCs. This chain joins TRBV7-7 and TRBJ2-2, with 8 bases that match TRBD2. CDR3 sequence reads: CASSEREMAGELFF. In nucleotides, the CDR3 is TGTGCTAGCAGCGAGCGGGAGATGGCCGGGGAGCTGTTTTTT.